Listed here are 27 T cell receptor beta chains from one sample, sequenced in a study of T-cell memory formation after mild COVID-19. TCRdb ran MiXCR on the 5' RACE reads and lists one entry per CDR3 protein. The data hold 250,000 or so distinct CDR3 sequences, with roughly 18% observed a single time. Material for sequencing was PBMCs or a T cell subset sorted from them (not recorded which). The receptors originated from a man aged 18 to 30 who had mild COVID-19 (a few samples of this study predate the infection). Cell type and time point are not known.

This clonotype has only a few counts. The CDR3 DNA sequence: TGTGCCAGCAGTCCTAACGGGGGGTCGGATACGCAGTATTTT. Protein: CASSPNGGSDTQYF. The genes are TRBV6-5 and TRBJ2-3; 7 positions match TRBD2. V shed 5 bases, J shed 6 bases, and the junction held 8 bases outside the gene matches. The CDR3 is made up of 14 amino acids. CDR1 MNHEY and CDR2 SVGAGI come from the germline V gene.

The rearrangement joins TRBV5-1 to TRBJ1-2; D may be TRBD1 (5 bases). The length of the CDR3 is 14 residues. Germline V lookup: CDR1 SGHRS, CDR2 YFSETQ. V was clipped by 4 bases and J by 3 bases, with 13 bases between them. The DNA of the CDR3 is TGCGCCAGCAGCGCCGGGGACGGCTACTATGGCTACACCTTC. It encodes CASSAGDGYYGYTF.

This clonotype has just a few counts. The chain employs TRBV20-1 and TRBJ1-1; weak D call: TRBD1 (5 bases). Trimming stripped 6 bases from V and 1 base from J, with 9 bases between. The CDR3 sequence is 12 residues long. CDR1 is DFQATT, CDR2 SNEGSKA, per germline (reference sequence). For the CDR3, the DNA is TGCAGTGCCCGAGGGGCGAACACTGAAGCTTTCTTT. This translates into CSARGANTEAFF.

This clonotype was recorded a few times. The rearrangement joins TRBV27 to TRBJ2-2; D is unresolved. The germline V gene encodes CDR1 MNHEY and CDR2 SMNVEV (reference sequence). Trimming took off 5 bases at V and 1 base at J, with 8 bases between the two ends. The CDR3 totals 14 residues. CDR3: CASSPRGNTGELFF. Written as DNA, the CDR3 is TGTGCCAGCAGTCCGAGAGGGAACACCGGGGAGCTGTTTTTT.

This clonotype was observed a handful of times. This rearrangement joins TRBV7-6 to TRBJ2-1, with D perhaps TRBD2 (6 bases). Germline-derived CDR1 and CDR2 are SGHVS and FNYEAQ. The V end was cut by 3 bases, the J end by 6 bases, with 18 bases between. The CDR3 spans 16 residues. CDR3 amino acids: CASSLGWDSWGNEQFF. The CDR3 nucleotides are TGTGCCAGCAGCTTGGGTTGGGACTCTTGGGGCAATGAGCAGTTCTTC.

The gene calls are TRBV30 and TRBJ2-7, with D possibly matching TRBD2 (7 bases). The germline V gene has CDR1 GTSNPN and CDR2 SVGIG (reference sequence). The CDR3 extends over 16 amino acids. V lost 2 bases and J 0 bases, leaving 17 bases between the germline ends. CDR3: CAWSPSGGGGSYEQYF. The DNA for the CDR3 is TGTGCCTGGAGTCCAAGTGGCGGGGGCGGCTCCTACGAGCAGTACTTC. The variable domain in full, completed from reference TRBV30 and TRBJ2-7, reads SQTIHQWPATLVQPVGSPLSLECTVEGTSNPNLYWYRQAAGRGLQLLFYSVGIGQISSEVPQNLSASRPQDRQFILSSKKLLLSDSGFYLCAWSPSGGGGSYEQYFGPGTRLTVT.

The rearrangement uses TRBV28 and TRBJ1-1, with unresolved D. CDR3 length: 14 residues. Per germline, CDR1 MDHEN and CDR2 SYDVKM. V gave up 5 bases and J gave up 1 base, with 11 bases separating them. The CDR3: CASSPTRRNTEAFF. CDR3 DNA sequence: TGTGCCAGCAGTCCCACCCGAAGGAACACTGAAGCTTTCTTT. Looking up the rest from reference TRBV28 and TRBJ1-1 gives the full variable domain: DVKVTQSSRYLVKRTGEKVFLECVQDMDHENMFWYRQDPGLGLRLIYFSYDVKMKEKGDIPEGYSVSREKKERFSLILESASTNQTSMYLCASSPTRRNTEAFFGQGTRLTVV.

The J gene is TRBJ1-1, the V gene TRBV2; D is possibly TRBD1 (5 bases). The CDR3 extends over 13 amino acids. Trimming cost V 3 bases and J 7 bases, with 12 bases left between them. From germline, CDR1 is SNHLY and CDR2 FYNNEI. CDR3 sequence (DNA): TGTGCCAGCAGTGAGGGGCCTGGAGGTGAAGCTTTCTTT. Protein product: CASSEGPGGEAFF.

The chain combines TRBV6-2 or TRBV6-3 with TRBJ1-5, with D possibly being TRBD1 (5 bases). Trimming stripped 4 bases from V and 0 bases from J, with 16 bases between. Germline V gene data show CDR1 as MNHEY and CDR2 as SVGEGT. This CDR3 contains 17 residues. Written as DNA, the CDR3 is TGTGCCAGCAGTTTCGCGGGAGGGACGGATAGCAATCAGCCCCAGCATTTT. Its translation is CASSFAGGTDSNQPQHF.

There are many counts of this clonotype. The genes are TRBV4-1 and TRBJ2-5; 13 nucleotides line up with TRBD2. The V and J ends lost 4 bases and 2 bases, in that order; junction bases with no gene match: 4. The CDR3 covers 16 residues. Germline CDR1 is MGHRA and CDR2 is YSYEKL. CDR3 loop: CASSLRTSGGQETQYF. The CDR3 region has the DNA TGCGCCAGCAGCCTGAGGACTAGCGGGGGTCAAGAGACCCAGTACTTC.

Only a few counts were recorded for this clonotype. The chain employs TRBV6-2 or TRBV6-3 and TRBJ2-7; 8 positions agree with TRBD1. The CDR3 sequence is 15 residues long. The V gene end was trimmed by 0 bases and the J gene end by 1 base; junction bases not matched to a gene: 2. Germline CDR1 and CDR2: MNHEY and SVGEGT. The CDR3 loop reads CASSYSGTGSYEQYV. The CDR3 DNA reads TGTGCCAGCAGTTACTCCGGGACAGGATCCTACGAGCAGTACGTC.

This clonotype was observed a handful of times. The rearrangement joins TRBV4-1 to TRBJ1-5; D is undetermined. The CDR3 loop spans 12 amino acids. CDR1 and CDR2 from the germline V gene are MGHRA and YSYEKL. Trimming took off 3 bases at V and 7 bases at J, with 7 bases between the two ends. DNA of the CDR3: TGCGCCAGCAGCCAGATACTGCAGCCCCAGCATTTT. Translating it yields CASSQILQPQHF.

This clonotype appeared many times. CDR3 in DNA: TGTGCCAGCAGCTGGGACTCTGGAAACACCATATATTTT. It yields the protein CASSWDSGNTIYF. The rearrangement joins TRBV7-2 to TRBJ1-3, with D uncertain. The V end was cut by 4 bases, the J end by 0 bases, with 4 bases between. The CDR3 is made up of 13 amino acids. Per the germline V gene, CDR1 is SGHTA and CDR2 is FQGNSA.

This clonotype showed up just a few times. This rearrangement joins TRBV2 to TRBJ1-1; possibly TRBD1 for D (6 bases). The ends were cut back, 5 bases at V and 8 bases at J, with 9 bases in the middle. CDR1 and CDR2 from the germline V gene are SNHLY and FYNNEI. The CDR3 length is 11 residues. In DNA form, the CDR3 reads TGTGCCAGCAGTTACGACAGGGAAGCTTTCTTT. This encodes CASSYDREAFF.

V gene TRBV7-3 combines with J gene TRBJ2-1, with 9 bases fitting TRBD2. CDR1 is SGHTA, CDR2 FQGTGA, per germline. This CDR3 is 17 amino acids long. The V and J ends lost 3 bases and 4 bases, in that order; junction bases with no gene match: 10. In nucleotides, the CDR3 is TGTGCCAGCAGCTTCGGACGGGTAGCGGGGGATTACAATGAGCAGTTCTTC. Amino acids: CASSFGRVAGDYNEQFF. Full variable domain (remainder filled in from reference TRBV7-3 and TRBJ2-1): GAGVSQTPSNKVTEKGKYVELRCDPISGHTALYWYRQSLGQGPEFLIYFQGTGAADDSGLPNDRFFAVRPEGSVSTLKIQRTERGDSAVYLCASSFGRVAGDYNEQFFGPGTRLTVL.

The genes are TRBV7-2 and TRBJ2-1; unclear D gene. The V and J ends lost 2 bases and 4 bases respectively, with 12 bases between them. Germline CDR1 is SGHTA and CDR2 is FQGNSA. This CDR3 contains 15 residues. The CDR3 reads CASSLISEVYNEQFF. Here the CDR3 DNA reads TGTGCCAGCAGCTTAATCAGTGAAGTTTACAATGAGCAGTTCTTC.

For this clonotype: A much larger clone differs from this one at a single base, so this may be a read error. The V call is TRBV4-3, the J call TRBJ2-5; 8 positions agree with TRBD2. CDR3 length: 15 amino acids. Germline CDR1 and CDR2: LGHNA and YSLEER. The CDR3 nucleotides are TGCGCCAGCAGCCAAGATCGGGGGGGTCAAGAGACCAAGTACTTC. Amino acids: CASSQDRGGQETKYF.

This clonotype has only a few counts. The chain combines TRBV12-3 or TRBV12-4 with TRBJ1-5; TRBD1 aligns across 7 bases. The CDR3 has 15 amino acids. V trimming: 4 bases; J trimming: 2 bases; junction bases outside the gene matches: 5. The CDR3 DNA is TGTGCCAGCAGTTCGACAGGGCGGCGCAATCAGCCCCAGCATTTT. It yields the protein CASSSTGRRNQPQHF.

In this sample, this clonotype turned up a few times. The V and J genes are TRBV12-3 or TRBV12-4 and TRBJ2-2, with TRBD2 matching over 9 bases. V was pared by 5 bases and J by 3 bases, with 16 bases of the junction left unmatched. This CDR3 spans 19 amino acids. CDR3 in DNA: TGTGCCAGCAGTCGATTCAGATCCCTTAGCGGGGGCGACACCGGGGAGCTGTTTTTT. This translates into CASSRFRSLSGGDTGELFF.

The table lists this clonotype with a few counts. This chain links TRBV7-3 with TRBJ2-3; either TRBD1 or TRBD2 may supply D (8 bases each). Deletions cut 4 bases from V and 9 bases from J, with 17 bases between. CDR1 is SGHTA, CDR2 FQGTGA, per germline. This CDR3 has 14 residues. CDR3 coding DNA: TGTGCCAGCAGCTCCCAGGGGGCGGGAGGAACGCAGTATTTT. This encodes CASSSQGAGGTQYF. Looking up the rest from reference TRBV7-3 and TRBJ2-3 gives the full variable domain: GAGVSQTPSNKVTEKGKYVELRCDPISGHTALYWYRQSLGQGPEFLIYFQGTGAADDSGLPNDRFFAVRPEGSVSTLKIQRTERGDSAVYLCASSSQGAGGTQYFGPGTRLTVL.

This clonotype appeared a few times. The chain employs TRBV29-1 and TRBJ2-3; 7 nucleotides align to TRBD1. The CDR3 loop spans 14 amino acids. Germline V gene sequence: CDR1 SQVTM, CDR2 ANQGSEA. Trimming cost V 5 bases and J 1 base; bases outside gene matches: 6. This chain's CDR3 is CSVRTGTGTDTQYF. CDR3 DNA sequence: TGCAGCGTTAGGACAGGTACCGGCACAGATACGCAGTATTTT.

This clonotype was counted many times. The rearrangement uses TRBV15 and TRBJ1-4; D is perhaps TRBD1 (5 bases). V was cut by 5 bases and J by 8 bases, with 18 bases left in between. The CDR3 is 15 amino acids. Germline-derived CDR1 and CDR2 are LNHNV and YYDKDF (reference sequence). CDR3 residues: CATSAPGREEEKLFF. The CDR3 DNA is TGTGCCACCAGCGCCCCAGGGAGGGAAGAAGAAAAACTGTTTTTT.

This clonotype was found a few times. The CDR3 DNA sequence: TGTGCCAGCAGCTTGAATCGGGTCCCTGAAGCTTTCTTT. Translated, it gives CASSLNRVPEAFF. This rearrangement joins TRBV5-5 to TRBJ1-1; no definite D call. Per germline, CDR1 SGHKS and CDR2 YYEKEE (reference sequence). The CDR3 is 13 residues long. V was trimmed by 1 base and J by 6 bases, leaving 10 bases between them.

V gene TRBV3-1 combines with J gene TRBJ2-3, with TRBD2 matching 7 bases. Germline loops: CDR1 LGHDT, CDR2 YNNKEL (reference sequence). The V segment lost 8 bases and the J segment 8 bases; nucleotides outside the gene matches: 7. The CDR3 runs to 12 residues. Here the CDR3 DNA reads TGTGCCAGCGGACTAGGATCGGGTACGCAGTATTTT. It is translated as CASGLGSGTQYF.

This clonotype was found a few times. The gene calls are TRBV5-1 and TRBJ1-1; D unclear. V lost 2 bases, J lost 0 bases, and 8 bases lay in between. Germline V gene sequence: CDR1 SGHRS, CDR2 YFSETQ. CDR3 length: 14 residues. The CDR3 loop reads CASSLRAVNTEAFF. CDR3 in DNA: TGCGCCAGCAGCTTAAGGGCAGTGAACACTGAAGCTTTCTTT.

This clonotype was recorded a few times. The CDR3 here is CASSVDRGRTGELFF. Written as DNA, the CDR3 is TGTGCCAGCAGCGTAGACCGGGGGCGGACCGGGGAGCTGTTTTTT. The chain carries TRBV9 and TRBJ2-2; the D call may be TRBD1 or TRBD2 (6 bases each). V dropped 0 bases and J dropped 5 bases, with 11 bases sitting between them. There are 15 residues in the CDR3. CDR1 SGDLS and CDR2 YYNGEE come from the germline V gene.

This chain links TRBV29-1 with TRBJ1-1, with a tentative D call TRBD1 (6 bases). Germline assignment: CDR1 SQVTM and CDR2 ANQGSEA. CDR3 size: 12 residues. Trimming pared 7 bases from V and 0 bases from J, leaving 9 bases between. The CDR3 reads CSAGQMNTEAFF. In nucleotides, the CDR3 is TGCAGCGCTGGACAGATGAACACTGAAGCTTTCTTT.